Each of the 23 T cell receptor beta chains below was sequenced from the same sample in a study of blood T cells in healthy people across ages. Using a J-beta primer mix together with a sample-barcoded 5' primer, a second PCR was run for roughly 6 to 12 cycles. MiXCR was run by TCRdb on the 5' RACE reads, yielding one entry per CDR3 protein. The table lists 800,000 to 1,300,000 distinct CDR3 sequences, roughly a quarter of them singletons. Separately, the same data were catalogued under a study of T cells of mothers and their children.

The sample taken for sequencing was blood. The receptors derive from a girl aged 2 to 10 in good health.

This clonotype turned up a few times. The V call is TRBV2, the J call TRBJ2-2; 10 nucleotides line up with TRBD1. The CDR3 sequence is 17 residues long. Germline V gene lookup returns CDR1 SNHLY and CDR2 FYNNEI. Losses at the gene ends were 0 bases for V and 6 bases for J; bases not matched to a gene: 7. CDR3 in amino acids: CASSEALGQGLPGELFF. The CDR3 DNA reads as TGTGCCAGCAGTGAAGCTTTGGGACAGGGGCTTCCCGGGGAGCTGTTTTTT.

This clonotype was detected only a few times. The V gene is TRBV29-1, the J gene TRBJ2-5; 12 bases fit TRBD2. Germline V gene lookup returns CDR1 SQVTM and CDR2 ANQGSEA. The ends lost 3 bases at V and 1 base at J; junction bases unmatched: 3. The CDR3 spans 15 residues. Here the CDR3 DNA reads TGCAGCGTTGAGGCTAGCGGGAGGGCCCAAGAGACCCAGTACTTC. Its translation: CSVEASGRAQETQYF.

This clonotype was picked up a small number of times. The chain is built from TRBV27 and TRBJ2-7; D is undetermined. Germline V gene data show CDR1 as MNHEY and CDR2 as SMNVEV (reference sequence). Trimming removed 3 bases from V and 6 bases from J, with 9 bases in between. CDR3 size: 12 residues. The CDR3 DNA sequence: TGTGCCAGCAGTTTGGGCCCGCGCGAGCAGTACTTC. This codes for CASSLGPREQYF.

CDR3: CASSFSWGEQYF. The CDR3 DNA reads TGTGCCAGCAGCTTTTCGTGGGGCGAGCAGTACTTC. The chain joins TRBV13 to TRBJ2-7; D is uncertain. Germline V gives CDR1 PRHDT, CDR2 FYEKMQ (reference sequence). V was clipped by 3 bases and J by 6 bases, with 9 bases between them. This CDR3 is 12 amino acids long.

The chain combines TRBV6-6 with TRBJ1-4, with D unclear. Germline CDR1 MNHNY, CDR2 SVGAGI (reference sequence). CDR3 length: 12 residues. The V end was cut by 4 bases, the J end by 5 bases, with 5 bases between. The CDR3 loop reads CASSSRNEKLFF. CDR3 nucleotide sequence: TGTGCCAGCAGTTCCCGCAATGAAAAACTGTTTTTT.

This clonotype was counted a few times. The chain employs TRBV6-1 and TRBJ1-4; D is perhaps TRBD1 (6 bases). The length of the CDR3 is 14 residues. V was pared by 2 bases and J by 8 bases, with 12 bases between. CDR1 MNHNS and CDR2 SASEGT come from the germline V gene. The CDR3 DNA is TGTGCCAGCAGTGAACATAAGGGGACAGAAAAACTGTTTTTT. It yields the protein CASSEHKGTEKLFF.

This clonotype was observed a handful of times. The V and J genes are TRBV6-6 and TRBJ2-5; the D is unclear. The germline CDR1 and CDR2 sequences are MNHNY and SVGAGI (reference sequence). Trimming cost V 5 bases and J 2 bases, with 9 bases left between them. There are 13 residues in the CDR3. The CDR3 sequence: CASSRTFQETQYF. CDR3 bases: TGTGCCAGCAGTCGCACCTTTCAAGAGACCCAGTACTTC.

In this sample, this clonotype turned up a few times. The chain has TRBV7-9 and TRBJ2-3; no definite D call. Germline-derived CDR1 and CDR2 are SEHNR and FQNEAQ (reference sequence). This CDR3 region has 15 residues. The germline V and J ends were trimmed by 4 bases and 7 bases, with 18 bases remaining between them. This CDR3 reads CASSSLSSLGNTQYF. CDR3 DNA sequence: TGTGCCAGCAGCTCCCTATCCTCTTTGGGGAATACGCAGTATTTT. The full variable domain, its missing parts supplied by reference TRBV7-9 and TRBJ2-3, is DTGVSQNPRHKITKRGQNVTFRCDPISEHNRLYWYRQTLGQGPEFLTYFQNEAQLEKSRLLSDRFSAERPKGSFSTLEIQRTEQGDSAMYLCASSSLSSLGNTQYFGPGTRLTVL.

This clonotype was observed a handful of times. The rearrangement links TRBV7-2 to TRBJ2-3; 8 positions match TRBD2. Per the germline V gene, CDR1 is SGHTA and CDR2 is FQGNSA. The V gene end was trimmed by 3 bases and the J gene end by 3 bases; junction bases not matched to a gene: 5. The CDR3 totals 15 residues. As DNA, the CDR3 is TGTGCCAGCAGCTTGCGGGGGGCTCAGACAGATACGCAGTATTTT. This gives the protein CASSLRGAQTDTQYF.

The V gene is TRBV6-1, the J gene TRBJ2-1; the match to TRBD2 covers 8 bases. The length of the CDR3 is 16 residues. Germline trimming cut 7 bases from V and 0 bases from J; bases unmatched to any gene: 8. In germline, CDR1 is MNHNS, CDR2 SASEGT. The CDR3 region is CASTTTSGSSYNEQFF. The CDR3 DNA follows: TGTGCCAGCACAACAACTAGCGGTAGCTCCTACAATGAGCAGTTCTTC.

CDR3 nucleotide sequence: TGTGCCAGCAGCTCACCACCGGGACTACTTAACACTGAAGCTTTCTTT. Translating it yields CASSSPPGLLNTEAFF. The chain is built from TRBV6-5 and TRBJ1-1, with D possibly being TRBD1 (5 bases). V lost 6 bases and J 2 bases, leaving 19 bases between the germline ends. This CDR3 spans 16 amino acids. Per germline, CDR1 MNHEY and CDR2 SVGAGI.

This clonotype was seen a handful of times. The V gene is TRBV28, the J gene TRBJ2-1; 7 nucleotides agree with TRBD2. After removal of 5 bases from V and 4 bases from J, the junction contained 8 bases not matched to a gene. This CDR3 comprises 15 residues. In germline, CDR1 is MDHEN, CDR2 SYDVKM. CDR3 in DNA: TGTGCCAGCAGTACCGGGACTATCAAGTACAATGAGCAGTTCTTC. This codes for CASSTGTIKYNEQFF.

The chain has TRBV28 and TRBJ2-4; 9 bases align to TRBD1. Trimming at V came to 5 bases and at J to 9 bases, leaving 11 bases not matched to a gene. Germline-derived CDR1 and CDR2 are MDHEN and SYDVKM. The CDR3 is 15 amino acids. The CDR3 DNA reads as TGTGCCAGCAGTGCCACCGGGACAGGGTATGGCATTCAGTACTTC. As protein: CASSATGTGYGIQYF.

This clonotype was found a few times. The V call is TRBV4-3, the J call TRBJ2-5; weak D call: TRBD2 (5 bases). V shed 2 bases and J shed 11 bases, with 15 bases lying between them. CDR3 size: 13 residues. The germline CDR1 and CDR2 sequences are LGHNA and YSLEER. The CDR3 loop reads CASSQSTLREQYF. CDR3 DNA sequence: TGCGCCAGCAGCCAATCCACCTTGAGGGAGCAGTACTTC.

This clonotype was counted a few times. This sequence joins TRBV27 and TRBJ2-5; D is possibly TRBD2 (6 bases). V lost 6 bases to trimming and J lost 6 bases, with 14 bases between them. CDR3 length: 13 residues. The germline V gene encodes CDR1 MNHEY and CDR2 SMNVEV (reference sequence). CDR3 in amino acids: CASSVEGGKTQYF. CDR3 in DNA: TGTGCCAGCAGCGTCGAGGGAGGAAAGACCCAGTACTTC.

Remarks on this clonotype: A read error may produce the germline difference seen at one junction end. The chain has TRBV29-1 and TRBJ2-3; TRBD1 might be the D (5 bases). The CDR3 has 13 residues. The germline V gene encodes CDR1 SQVTM and CDR2 ANQGSEA. CDR3 bases: TGCAGCGTTGACGCCACCTACACAGGTACGCAGTATTTT. As protein: CSVDATYTGTQYF.

For the CDR3, the DNA is TGCGCCAGCAGCGATATTGGACAGCATTCCTACGAGCAGTACTTC. Its protein product is CASSDIGQHSYEQYF. This chain links TRBV4-1 with TRBJ2-5, with a tentative D call TRBD1 (6 bases). The J call may be in error: the DNA end matches TRBJ2-7 better. CDR1 and CDR2 from the germline V gene are MGHRA and YSYEKL. The CDR3 totals 15 residues.

This sequence joins TRBV9 and TRBJ2-7; 9 bases map to TRBD1. Germline lookup yields CDR1 SGDLS and CDR2 YYNGEE. This CDR3 is 15 amino acids long. Losses at the gene ends were 0 bases for V and 2 bases for J; bases not matched to a gene: 3. CDR3 bases: TGTGCCAGCAGCGTAGAGGACAGGGGTACCTACGAGCAGTACTTC. It codes for CASSVEDRGTYEQYF.

J is TRBJ2-2 and V is TRBV6-5, with D unresolved. The V gene's germline CDR1 is MNHEY and CDR2 SVGAGI. CDR3 length equals 14 residues. V was shortened by 2 bases and J by 5 bases, with 9 bases between the two germline ends. CDR3 nucleotide sequence: TGTGCCAGCAGTTACGTTCAAGTGACCGGGGAGCTGTTTTTT. Amino acid sequence: CASSYVQVTGELFF.

The V call is TRBV6-6, the J call TRBJ2-6; D uncertain. The CDR3 loop spans 15 amino acids. The V gene lost 1 base and the J gene lost 1 base, with 5 bases spanning the gap. CDR1 and CDR2 (germline): MNHNY, SVGAGI (reference sequence). Written as DNA, the CDR3 is TGTGCCAGCAGTTACTTGATTTCTGGGGCCAACGTCCTGACTTTC. Its protein is CASSYLISGANVLTF.

V and J are TRBV28 and TRBJ1-2; D is uncertain. V lost 3 bases, J lost 4 bases, and 12 bases lay in between. CDR3 length: 14 amino acids. Germline CDR1 MDHEN, CDR2 SYDVKM. The CDR3 region is CASSLSSPGYGYTF. CDR3 coding DNA: TGTGCCAGCAGTTTGTCTTCTCCGGGCTATGGCTACACCTTC.

The chain links TRBV29-1 to TRBJ2-5; TRBD1 might be the D (6 bases). This CDR3 contains 13 residues. CDR1 is SQVTM and CDR2 is ANQGSEA in the germline V gene. V was shortened by 4 bases and J by 2 bases, with 11 bases between the two germline ends. In DNA form, the CDR3 reads TGCAGCGTTGCAACCGGGACACAAGAGACCCAGTACTTC. Its protein product is CSVATGTQETQYF.

Comments on this clonotype: The junction and the germline gene differ at one end; a read error may be behind it. This chain joins TRBV20-1 and TRBJ1-4, with D possibly matching TRBD1 (5 bases). CDR1 is DFQATT, CDR2 SNEGSKA, per germline (reference sequence). The CDR3 has 13 amino acids. The CDR3 here is CSARVDSREKLFF. The CDR3 region has the DNA TGCAGTGCTAGGGTTGACAGTCGGGAAAAACTGTTCTTT.